This TCR beta chain was documented in a study of CD8 T cells in ankylosing spondylitis. Study results and caveats: Clones tied to disease were said to be significantly enriched in matched ankylosing spondylitis synovial fluid. Ankylosing spondylitis blood appeared to be characterized by a TCR beta motif of about 8 highly homologous variants.

For this clonotype: Its target is unknown.

It was by quantitative 5'-RACE with molecular barcodes that TCR beta libraries were made. TCRdb fed the 5' RACE reads into MiXCR, producing one record per CDR3 protein. The sample lists around 120,000 distinct CDR3 sequences, around 24% seen once, with around an eighth in the top ten. The CDR3 totals 15 residues. The V gene lost 2 bases and the J gene lost 5 bases, with 18 bases spanning the gap. CDR1 and CDR2 from the germline V gene are DFQATT and SNEGSKA (reference sequence). V gene TRBV20-1 combines with J gene TRBJ1-1; TRBD1 is a possible D gene (5 bases). This sequence was found in a male donor with ankylosing spondylitis. The source material was synovial fluid, either unsorted or a sorted T cell fraction (not recorded which). CDR3 in DNA: TGCAGTGCTAGAACCTTACGCCGGGGCCTTACTGAAGCTTTCTTT. Encoded protein: CSARTLRRGLTEAFF.